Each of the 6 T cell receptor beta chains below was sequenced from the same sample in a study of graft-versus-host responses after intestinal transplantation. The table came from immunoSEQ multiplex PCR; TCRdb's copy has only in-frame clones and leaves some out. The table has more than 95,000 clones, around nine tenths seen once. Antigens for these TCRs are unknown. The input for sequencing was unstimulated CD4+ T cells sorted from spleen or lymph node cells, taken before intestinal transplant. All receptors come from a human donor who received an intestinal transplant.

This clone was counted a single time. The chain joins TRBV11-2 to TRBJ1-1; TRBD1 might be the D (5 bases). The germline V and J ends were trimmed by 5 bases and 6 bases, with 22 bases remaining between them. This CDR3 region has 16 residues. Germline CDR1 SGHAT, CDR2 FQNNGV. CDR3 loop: CASSPPGSRVAAEAFF. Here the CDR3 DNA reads TGTGCCAGCAGCCCACCCGGTAGCAGGGTGGCTGCTGAAGCTTTCTTT.

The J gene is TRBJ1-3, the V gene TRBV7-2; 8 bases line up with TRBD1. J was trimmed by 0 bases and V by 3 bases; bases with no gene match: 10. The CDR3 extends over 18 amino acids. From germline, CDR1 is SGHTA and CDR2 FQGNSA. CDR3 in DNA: TGTGCCAGCAGCTTTGACAGGGGCCCATTTTACTCTGGAAACACCATATATTTT. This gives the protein CASSFDRGPFYSGNTIYF.

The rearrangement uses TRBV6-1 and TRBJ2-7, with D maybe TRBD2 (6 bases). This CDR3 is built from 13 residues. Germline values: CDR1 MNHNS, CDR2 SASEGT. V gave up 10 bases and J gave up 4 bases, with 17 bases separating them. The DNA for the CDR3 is TGTGCCACCTCAGGAGGGCCCCCTTACGAGCAGTACTTC. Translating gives CATSGGPPYEQYF.

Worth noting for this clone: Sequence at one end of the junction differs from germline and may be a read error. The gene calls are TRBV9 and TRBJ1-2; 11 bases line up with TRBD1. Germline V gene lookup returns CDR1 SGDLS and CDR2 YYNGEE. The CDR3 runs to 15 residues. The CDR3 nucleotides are TGTGCCAGCAACGTAACCCCGGACAGGGGGCTTAGCTACACCTTC. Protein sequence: CASNVTPDRGLSYTF.

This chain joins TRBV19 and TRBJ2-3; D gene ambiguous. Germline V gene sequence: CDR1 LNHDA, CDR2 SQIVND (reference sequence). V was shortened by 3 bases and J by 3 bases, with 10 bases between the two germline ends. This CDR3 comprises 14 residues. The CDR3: CASSIIGSTDTQYF. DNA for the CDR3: TGTGCCAGTAGTATTATCGGGTCTACAGATACGCAGTATTTT. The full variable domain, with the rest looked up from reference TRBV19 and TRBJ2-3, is DGGITQSPKYLFRKEGQNVTLSCEQNLNHDAMYWYRQDPGQGLRLIYYSQIVNDFQKGDIAEGYSVSREKKESFPLTVTSAQKNPTAFYLCASSIIGSTDTQYFGPGTRLTVL.

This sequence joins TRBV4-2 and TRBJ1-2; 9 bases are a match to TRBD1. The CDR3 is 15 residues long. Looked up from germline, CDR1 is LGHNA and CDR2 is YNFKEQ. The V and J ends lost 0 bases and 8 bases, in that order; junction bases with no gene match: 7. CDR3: CASSQDNRGLYGYTF. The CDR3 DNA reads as TGTGCCAGCAGCCAAGATAACAGGGGGCTTTACGGCTACACCTTC.